A selection of T cell receptor beta chains follows, all from one sample in a study of blood T cell repertoires in COVID-19. Profiled with immunoSEQ multiplex PCR; TCRdb holds only in-frame clones, not every one. Of about 270,000 clones in the sample, 70% to 90% were seen once. The sample taken for sequencing was peripheral blood. Source of these receptors: a woman aged 70-85 years with COVID-19, enrolled during active disease. Both conserved end residues are part of each CDR3. D genes are given only for firm matches. The listing skips clone size in some rows; elsewhere it reads once, few, many or a size class.

D gene: -
CDR3 length: 16
clone size: -
V gene: TRBV9
J gene: TRBJ1-3
CDR3 protein: CASSVEGRATGNTIYF
CDR3 DNA: TGTGCCAGCAGCGTAGAGGGCAGGGCGACAGGAAACACCATATATTTT

D gene: TRBD2
CDR3 length: 16
clone size: -
V gene: TRBV3-1/TRBV3-2
J gene: TRBJ2-3
CDR3 protein: CASSQLGTTGTDTQYF
CDR3 DNA: TGTGCCAGCAGCCAACTCGGGACTACCGGCACAGATACGCAGTATTTT

D gene: TRBD2
CDR3 length: 14
clone size: -
V gene: TRBV30
J gene: TRBJ2-7
CDR3 protein: CAWVLAGGSYEQYF
CDR3 DNA: TGTGCCTGGGTTCTAGCGGGGGGTTCCTACGAGCAGTACTTC

D gene: -
CDR3 length: 14
clone size: -
V gene: TRBV24-1
J gene: TRBJ2-3
CDR3 protein: CATSDFRDGGTQYF
CDR3 DNA: TGTGCCACCAGTGATTTCCGGGACGGGGGTACGCAGTATTTT

D gene: TRBD2
CDR3 length: 16
clone size: -
V gene: TRBV10-3
J gene: TRBJ2-3
CDR3 protein: CAISVSGGLDTDTQYF
CDR3 DNA: TGTGCCATCAGTGTTAGCGGGGGGCTCGACACAGATACGCAGTATTTT

D gene: -
CDR3 length: 12
clone size: -
V gene: TRBV30
J gene: TRBJ2-2
CDR3 protein: CAYGGNTGELFF
CDR3 DNA: TGTGCCTACGGGGGAAACACCGGGGAGCTGTTTTTT

D gene: -
CDR3 length: 13
clone size: -
V gene: TRBV27
J gene: TRBJ1-5
CDR3 protein: CASSVTGLQPQHF
CDR3 DNA: TGTGCCAGCAGTGTCACAGGGCTTCAGCCCCAGCATTTT

D gene: TRBD1
CDR3 length: 17
clone size: -
V gene: TRBV5-4
J gene: TRBJ2-2
CDR3 protein: CASSLGTGGTMTGELFF
CDR3 DNA: TGTGCCAGCAGCTTGGGGACAGGGGGCACTATGACCGGGGAGCTGTTTTTT

D gene: TRBD1
CDR3 length: 15
clone size: -
V gene: TRBV27
J gene: TRBJ1-1
CDR3 protein: CASSSPGQGVGEAFF
CDR3 DNA: TGTGCCAGCAGTTCCCCGGGACAGGGGGTGGGGGAAGCTTTCTTT

D gene: -
CDR3 length: 12
clone size: -
V gene: TRBV29-1
J gene: TRBJ2-5
CDR3 protein: CSVVSYQETQYF
CDR3 DNA: TGCAGCGTTGTCAGTTACCAAGAGACCCAGTACTTC

D gene: TRBD2
CDR3 length: 15
clone size: -
V gene: TRBV11-3
J gene: TRBJ2-5
CDR3 protein: CASSLGGGRQETQYF
CDR3 DNA: TGTGCCAGCAGCTTAGGGGGAGGGCGACAAGAGACCCAGTACTTC

D gene: TRBD1
CDR3 length: 17
clone size: -
V gene: TRBV24-1
J gene: TRBJ2-2
CDR3 protein: CATSDPTGGGYTGELFF
CDR3 DNA: TGTGCCACCAGTGACCCGACAGGGGGCGGGTATACCGGGGAGCTGTTTTTT

D gene: -
CDR3 length: 12
clone size: many
V gene: TRBV5-5
J gene: TRBJ2-3
CDR3 protein: CASSLDGDTQYF
CDR3 DNA: TGTGCCAGCAGCTTGGACGGGGATACGCAGTATTTT

D gene: -
CDR3 length: 17
clone size: -
V gene: TRBV5-6
J gene: TRBJ1-3
CDR3 protein: CASSLRGERDSGNTIYF
CDR3 DNA: TGTGCCAGCAGCTTGCGCGGGGAACGGGACTCTGGAAACACCATATATTTT

D gene: -
CDR3 length: 17
clone size: -
V gene: TRBV5-6
J gene: TRBJ2-2
CDR3 protein: CASSPGGWGRSTGELFF
CDR3 DNA: TGTGCCAGCAGCCCGGGAGGTTGGGGGCGATCCACCGGGGAGCTGTTTTTT

D gene: TRBD1
CDR3 length: 14
clone size: -
V gene: TRBV11-2
J gene: TRBJ1-2
CDR3 protein: CASSLGQGNYGYTF
CDR3 DNA: TGTGCCAGCAGCTTAGGACAGGGGAACTATGGCTACACCTTC

D gene: -
CDR3 length: 13
clone size: few
V gene: TRBV10-3
J gene: TRBJ1-5
CDR3 protein: CAISETANQPQHF
CDR3 DNA: TGTGCCATCAGTGAAACAGCTAATCAGCCCCAGCATTTT

D gene: -
CDR3 length: 13
clone size: -
V gene: TRBV7-8
J gene: TRBJ1-5
CDR3 protein: CASQAGANQPQHF
CDR3 DNA: TGTGCCAGCCAAGCGGGGGCGAACCAGCCCCAGCATTTT

D gene: -
CDR3 length: 15
clone size: -
V gene: TRBV5-5
J gene: TRBJ2-5
CDR3 protein: CASSLSPQGGETQYF
CDR3 DNA: TGTGCCAGCAGCTTGAGTCCCCAGGGGGGTGAGACCCAGTACTTC

D gene: -
CDR3 length: 16
clone size: -
V gene: TRBV5-1
J gene: TRBJ1-3
CDR3 protein: CASSLGDAAPGNTIYF
CDR3 DNA: TGCGCCAGCAGCTTGGGAGACGCGGCCCCTGGAAACACCATATATTTT

D gene: TRBD2
CDR3 length: 16
clone size: -
V gene: TRBV5-1
J gene: TRBJ2-5
CDR3 protein: CASSLGLAGVQETQYF
CDR3 DNA: TGCGCCAGCAGCTTGGGCCTAGCGGGGGTCCAAGAGACCCAGTACTTC

D gene: TRBD1
CDR3 length: 14
clone size: -
V gene: TRBV9
J gene: TRBJ1-2
CDR3 protein: CASSVLDRGYGYTF
CDR3 DNA: TGTGCCAGCAGCGTCTTGGACAGGGGCTATGGCTACACCTTC

D gene: TRBD1
CDR3 length: 14
clone size: -
V gene: TRBV6-6
J gene: TRBJ2-5
CDR3 protein: CASSYSAGGETQYF
CDR3 DNA: TGTGCCAGCAGTTACTCTGCAGGGGGAGAGACCCAGTACTTC

D gene: TRBD1
CDR3 length: 14
clone size: -
V gene: TRBV7-9
J gene: TRBJ1-1
CDR3 protein: CASSPTGGRTEAFF
CDR3 DNA: TGTGCCAGCAGCCCGACAGGGGGAAGGACTGAAGCTTTCTTT

D gene: -
CDR3 length: 15
clone size: few
V gene: TRBV18
J gene: TRBJ1-5
CDR3 protein: CASSPSALIGQPQHF
CDR3 DNA: TGTGCCAGCTCACCATCAGCACTAATAGGACAGCCCCAGCATTTT

D gene: TRBD1
CDR3 length: 15
clone size: -
V gene: TRBV13
J gene: TRBJ2-7
CDR3 protein: CASSLSGTGIYEQYF
CDR3 DNA: TGTGCCAGCAGCTTATCGGGGACAGGGATCTACGAGCAGTACTTC

D gene: -
CDR3 length: 17
clone size: -
V gene: TRBV15
J gene: TRBJ2-2
CDR3 protein: CATSRDRRGGRTGELFF
CDR3 DNA: TGTGCCACCAGCAGAGATCGGAGGGGGGGCCGCACCGGGGAGCTGTTTTTT

D gene: -
CDR3 length: 16
clone size: -
V gene: TRBV7-9
J gene: TRBJ1-6
CDR3 protein: CASSSAGGIDNSPLHF
CDR3 DNA: TGTGCCAGCAGCTCAGCCGGGGGAATCGATAATTCACCCCTCCACTTT

D gene: -
CDR3 length: 12
clone size: few
V gene: TRBV2
J gene: TRBJ2-2
CDR3 protein: CATKDRNGELFF
CDR3 DNA: TGTGCCACCAAGGACAGAAACGGGGAGCTGTTTTTT

D gene: TRBD2
CDR3 length: 18
clone size: -
V gene: TRBV29-1
J gene: TRBJ2-5
CDR3 protein: CSVDRSGRGGAFRETQYF
CDR3 DNA: TGCAGCGTTGACCGCTCCGGGCGCGGGGGGGCCTTCAGAGAGACCCAGTACTTC

D gene: -
CDR3 length: 15
clone size: -
V gene: TRBV11-2
J gene: TRBJ1-6
CDR3 protein: CASSLGSSYNSPLHF
CDR3 DNA: TGTGCCAGCAGCTTGGGGAGCTCCTATAATTCACCCCTCCACTTT

D gene: -
CDR3 length: 15
clone size: once
V gene: TRBV11-2
J gene: TRBJ2-7
CDR3 protein: CASSLEAGVNYEQYF
CDR3 DNA: TGTGCCAGCAGCTTAGAGGCAGGGGTGAACTACGAGCAGTACTTC

D gene: -
CDR3 length: 15
clone size: -
V gene: TRBV4-2
J gene: TRBJ1-4
CDR3 protein: CASSQDLPTNEKLFF
CDR3 DNA: TGTGCCAGCAGCCAAGATCTCCCAACTAATGAAAAACTGTTTTTT

D gene: TRBD1
CDR3 length: 15
clone size: -
V gene: TRBV7-2
J gene: TRBJ2-3
CDR3 protein: CASSLGQGLADTQYF
CDR3 DNA: TGTGCCAGCAGCTTAGGACAGGGTCTTGCAGATACGCAGTATTTT

D gene: -
CDR3 length: 13
clone size: -
V gene: TRBV18
J gene: TRBJ1-1
CDR3 protein: CASSPSRDFEAFF
CDR3 DNA: TGTGCCAGCTCACCGAGCCGGGATTTTGAAGCTTTCTTT

D gene: TRBD1
CDR3 length: 16
clone size: -
V gene: TRBV7-2
J gene: TRBJ1-3
CDR3 protein: CASSPGQAPSGNTIYF
CDR3 DNA: TGTGCCAGCAGCCCTGGACAGGCGCCTTCTGGAAACACCATATATTTT

D gene: -
CDR3 length: 14
clone size: -
V gene: TRBV18
J gene: TRBJ2-3
CDR3 protein: CASSDTGLTDTQYF
CDR3 DNA: TGTGCCAGCTCGGATACAGGGTTAACAGATACGCAGTATTTT

D gene: -
CDR3 length: 16
clone size: -
V gene: TRBV2
J gene: TRBJ1-3
CDR3 protein: CASSDTTGHSGNTIYF
CDR3 DNA: TGTGCCAGCAGTGATACGACAGGACACTCTGGAAACACCATATATTTT

D gene: TRBD1
CDR3 length: 16
clone size: -
V gene: TRBV18
J gene: TRBJ2-6
CDR3 protein: CASSPQGQYGANVLTF
CDR3 DNA: TGTGCCAGCTCACCCCAGGGACAGTACGGGGCCAACGTCCTGACTTTC

D gene: TRBD1
CDR3 length: 16
clone size: -
V gene: TRBV11-2
J gene: TRBJ2-6
CDR3 protein: CASSLVQGAGANVLTF
CDR3 DNA: TGTGCCAGCAGCTTAGTCCAGGGGGCTGGGGCCAACGTCCTGACTTTC

D gene: TRBD2
CDR3 length: 15
clone size: -
V gene: TRBV5-1
J gene: TRBJ2-5
CDR3 protein: CASSLVAGGQETQYF
CDR3 DNA: TGCGCCAGCAGCTTGGTAGCGGGGGGTCAAGAGACCCAGTACTTC

D gene: -
CDR3 length: 13
clone size: -
V gene: TRBV5-6
J gene: TRBJ1-2
CDR3 protein: CASSPIGSYGYTF
CDR3 DNA: TGTGCCAGCAGCCCGATAGGGAGCTATGGCTACACCTTC

D gene: TRBD2
CDR3 length: 17
clone size: -
V gene: TRBV24-1
J gene: TRBJ2-5
CDR3 protein: CATSGRRGGGSEETQYF
CDR3 DNA: TGTGCCACCAGTGGAAGACGGGGGGGCGGGAGTGAAGAGACCCAGTACTTC

D gene: -
CDR3 length: 17
clone size: -
V gene: TRBV6-4
J gene: TRBJ2-3
CDR3 protein: CASSASIGGAQGDTQYF
CDR3 DNA: TGTGCCAGCAGTGCGTCGATCGGGGGTGCTCAGGGAGATACGCAGTATTTT

D gene: -
CDR3 length: 14
clone size: -
V gene: TRBV19
J gene: TRBJ1-3
CDR3 protein: CASSIGTTGNTIYF
CDR3 DNA: TGTGCCAGTAGTATCGGGACAACCGGAAACACCATATATTTT